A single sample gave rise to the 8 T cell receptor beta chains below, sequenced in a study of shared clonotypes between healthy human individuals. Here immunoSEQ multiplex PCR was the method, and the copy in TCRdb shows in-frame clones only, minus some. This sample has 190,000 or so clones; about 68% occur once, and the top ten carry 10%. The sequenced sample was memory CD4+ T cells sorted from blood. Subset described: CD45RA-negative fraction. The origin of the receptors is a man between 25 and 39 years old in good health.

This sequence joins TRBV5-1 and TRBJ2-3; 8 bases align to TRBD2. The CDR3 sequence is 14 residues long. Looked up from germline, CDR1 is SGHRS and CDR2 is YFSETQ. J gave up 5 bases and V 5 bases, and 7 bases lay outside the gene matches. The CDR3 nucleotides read TGCGCCAGCAGGTCGGGAGGGCCGGTAGATACGCAGTATTTT. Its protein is CASRSGGPVDTQYF.

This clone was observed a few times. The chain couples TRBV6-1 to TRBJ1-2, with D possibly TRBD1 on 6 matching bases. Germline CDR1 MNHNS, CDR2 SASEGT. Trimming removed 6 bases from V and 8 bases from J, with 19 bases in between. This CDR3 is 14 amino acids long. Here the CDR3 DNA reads TGTGCCAGCAGCACAGGGTCCCGCGGACGAGGCTACACCTTC. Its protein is CASSTGSRGRGYTF.

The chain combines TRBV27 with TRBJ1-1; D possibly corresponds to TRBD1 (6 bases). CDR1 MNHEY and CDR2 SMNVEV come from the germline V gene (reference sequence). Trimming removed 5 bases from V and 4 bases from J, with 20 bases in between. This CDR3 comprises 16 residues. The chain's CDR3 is CASSPRKGGGATEAFF. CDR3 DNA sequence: TGTGCCAGCAGTCCTCGAAAGGGAGGGGGTGCCACTGAAGCTTTCTTT.

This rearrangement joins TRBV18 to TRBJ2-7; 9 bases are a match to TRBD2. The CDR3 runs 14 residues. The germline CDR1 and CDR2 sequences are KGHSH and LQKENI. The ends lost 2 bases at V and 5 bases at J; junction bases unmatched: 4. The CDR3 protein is CASSPSGGLHEQYF. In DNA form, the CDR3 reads TGTGCCAGCTCACCAAGCGGGGGGCTCCACGAGCAGTACTTC.

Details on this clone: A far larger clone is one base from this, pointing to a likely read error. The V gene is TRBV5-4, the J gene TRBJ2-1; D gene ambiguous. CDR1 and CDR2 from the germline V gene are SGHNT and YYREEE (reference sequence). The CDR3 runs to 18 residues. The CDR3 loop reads CASGLAVTRTLTPGEQFF. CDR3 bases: TGTGCCAGCGGCTTGGCCGTTACGAGAACCCTCACCCCTGGAGAGCAGTTCTTC. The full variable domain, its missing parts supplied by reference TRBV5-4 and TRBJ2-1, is ETGVTQSPTHLIKTRGQQVTLRCSSQSGHNTVSWYQQALGQGPQFIFQYYREEENGRGNFPPRFSGLQFPNYSSELNVNALELDDSALYLCASGLAVTRTLTPGEQFFGPGTRLTVL.

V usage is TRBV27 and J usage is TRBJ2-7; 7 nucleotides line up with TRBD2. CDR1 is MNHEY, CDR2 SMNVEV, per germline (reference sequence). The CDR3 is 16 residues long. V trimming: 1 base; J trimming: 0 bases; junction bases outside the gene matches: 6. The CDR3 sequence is CASSLLASGSSYEQYF. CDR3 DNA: TGTGCCAGCAGTTTATTAGCTAGCGGTAGCTCCTACGAGCAGTACTTC.

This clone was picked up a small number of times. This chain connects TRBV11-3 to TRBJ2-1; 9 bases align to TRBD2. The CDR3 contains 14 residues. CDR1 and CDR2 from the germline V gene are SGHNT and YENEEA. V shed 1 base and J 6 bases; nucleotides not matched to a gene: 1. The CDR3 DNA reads TGTGCCAGCAGCTTAGGGGGACTAGCCAATGAGCAGTTCTTC. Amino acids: CASSLGGLANEQFF.

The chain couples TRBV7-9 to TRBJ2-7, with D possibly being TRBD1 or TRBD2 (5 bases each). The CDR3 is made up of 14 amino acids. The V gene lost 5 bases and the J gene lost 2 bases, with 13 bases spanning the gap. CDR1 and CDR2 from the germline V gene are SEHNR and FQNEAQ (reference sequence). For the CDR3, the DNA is TGTGCCAGCAGCCGGGACCCTGGGGCCTACGAGCAGTACTTC. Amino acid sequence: CASSRDPGAYEQYF.